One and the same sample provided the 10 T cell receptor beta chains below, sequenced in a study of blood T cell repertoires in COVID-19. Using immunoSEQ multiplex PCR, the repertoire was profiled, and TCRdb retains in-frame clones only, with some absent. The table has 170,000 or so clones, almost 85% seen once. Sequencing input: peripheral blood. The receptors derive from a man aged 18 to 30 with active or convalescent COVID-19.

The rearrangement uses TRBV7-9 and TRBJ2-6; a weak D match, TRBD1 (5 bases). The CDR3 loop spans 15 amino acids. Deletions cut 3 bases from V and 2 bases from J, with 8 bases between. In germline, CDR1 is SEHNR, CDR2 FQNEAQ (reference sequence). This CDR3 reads CASSFSRAGANVLTF. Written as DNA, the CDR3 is TGTGCCAGCAGCTTTTCCAGGGCTGGGGCCAACGTCCTGACTTTC.

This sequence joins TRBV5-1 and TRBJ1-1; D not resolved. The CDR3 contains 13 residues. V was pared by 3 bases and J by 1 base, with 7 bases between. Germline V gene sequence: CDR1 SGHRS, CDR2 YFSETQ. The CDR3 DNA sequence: TGCGCCAGCAGCTGGGGAGGGAACACTGAAGCTTTCTTT. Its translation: CASSWGGNTEAFF.

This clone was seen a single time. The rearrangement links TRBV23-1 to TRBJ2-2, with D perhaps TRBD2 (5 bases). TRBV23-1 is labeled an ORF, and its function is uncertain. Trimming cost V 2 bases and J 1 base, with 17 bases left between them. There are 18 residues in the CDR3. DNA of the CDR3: TGCGCCAGCAGTCAAACCACCGGGGAAAAGGAGAACACCGGGGAGCTGTTTTTT. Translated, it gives CASSQTTGEKENTGELFF.

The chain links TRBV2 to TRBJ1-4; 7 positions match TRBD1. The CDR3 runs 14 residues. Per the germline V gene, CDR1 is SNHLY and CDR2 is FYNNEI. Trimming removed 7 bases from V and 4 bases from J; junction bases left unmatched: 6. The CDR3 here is CASTRGDSNEKLFF. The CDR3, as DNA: TGTGCCAGCACCAGAGGGGACAGTAATGAAAAACTGTTTTTT.

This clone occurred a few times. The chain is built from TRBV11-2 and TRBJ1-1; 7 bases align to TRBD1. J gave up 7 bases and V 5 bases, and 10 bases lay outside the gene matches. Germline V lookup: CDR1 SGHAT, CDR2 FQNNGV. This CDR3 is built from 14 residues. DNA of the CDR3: TGTGCCAGCAGCCCGAGGTCGGGACAGATTGAAGCTTTCTTT. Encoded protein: CASSPRSGQIEAFF. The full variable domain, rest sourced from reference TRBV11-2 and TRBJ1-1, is EAGVAQSPRYKIIEKRQSVAFWCNPISGHATLYWYQQILGQGPKLLIQFQNNGVVDDSQLPKDRFSAERLKGVDSTLKIQPAKLEDSAVYLCASSPRSGQIEAFFGQGTRLTVV.

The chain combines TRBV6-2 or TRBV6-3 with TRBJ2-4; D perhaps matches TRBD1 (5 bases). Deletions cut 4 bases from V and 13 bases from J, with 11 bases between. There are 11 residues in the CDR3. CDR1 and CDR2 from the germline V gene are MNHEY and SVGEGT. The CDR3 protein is CASSSRQSQYF. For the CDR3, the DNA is TGTGCCAGCAGTTCCCGACAGAGCCAGTACTTC.

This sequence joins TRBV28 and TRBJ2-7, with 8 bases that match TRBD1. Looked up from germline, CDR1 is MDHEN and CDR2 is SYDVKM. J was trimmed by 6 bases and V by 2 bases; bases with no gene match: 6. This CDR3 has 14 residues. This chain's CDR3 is CASSLRTGSVEQYF. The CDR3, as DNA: TGTGCCAGCAGTTTAAGGACAGGGTCGGTCGAGCAGTACTTC.

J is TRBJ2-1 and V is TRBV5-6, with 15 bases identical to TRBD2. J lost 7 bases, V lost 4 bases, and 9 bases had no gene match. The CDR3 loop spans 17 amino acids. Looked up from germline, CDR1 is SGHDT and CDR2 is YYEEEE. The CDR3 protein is CASSTTFGTSGRNEQFF. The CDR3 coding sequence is TGTGCCAGCAGCACTACATTCGGGACTAGCGGGAGGAATGAGCAGTTCTTC.

CDR3 nucleotide sequence: TGTGCCAGCAGCTTAGCGACGACTATACAAGAGACCCAGTACTTC. It codes for CASSLATTIQETQYF. The chain couples TRBV7-2 to TRBJ2-5; possibly TRBD2 for D (5 bases). This CDR3 contains 15 residues. The germline V and J ends were trimmed by 0 bases and 2 bases, with 10 bases remaining between them. Germline CDR1 SGHTA, CDR2 FQGNSA.

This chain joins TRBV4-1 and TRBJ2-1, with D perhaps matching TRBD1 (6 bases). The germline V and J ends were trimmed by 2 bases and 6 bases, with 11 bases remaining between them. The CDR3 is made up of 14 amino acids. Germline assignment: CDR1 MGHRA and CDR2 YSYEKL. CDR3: CASSQSRGGNEQFF. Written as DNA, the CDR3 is TGCGCCAGCAGCCAATCTCGAGGGGGCAATGAGCAGTTCTTC.